This T cell receptor (beta chain) was documented in a study of read filtering for tumor transcriptome and immune sequencing. Study summary: Revised staging placed eight or nine patients in R-ISS I, about 16 in II, 6 or 7 in III.

Study findings and constraints: This fraction held mixed bone marrow immune cells after CD138-negative sorting. In IR-seq, single-read clonotypes were approximately 79% of clonotypes but around 4% of reads.

This clonotype was picked up many times. What it binds is unknown. This library used about 360 ng RNA and molecular barcoded adaptors spanning alpha/delta and beta/gamma chains. MiXCR, applied by TCRdb to the reads, yields one record per CDR3 protein. The repertoire has under 150,000 distinct CDR3 sequences, less than 15% of them found once; the top ten carry about 8.6%. V was cut by 2 bases and J by 1 base, with 7 bases left in between. The length of the CDR3 is 13 residues. The germline V gene encodes CDR1 SGHRS and CDR2 YFSETQ. V usage is TRBV5-1 and J usage is TRBJ2-7; D call uncertain. This receptor was identified in a donor aged 40 or over with multiple myeloma. Sequenced sample: a population of CD138-negative cells sorted from bone marrow. CDR3 DNA: TGCGCCAGCAGCTTAACAGCTTCCTACGAGCAGTACTTC. Its protein is CASSLTASYEQYF. Full variable domain (rest looked up from reference TRBV5-1 and TRBJ2-7): KAGVTQTPRYLIKTRGQQVTLSCSPISGHRSVSWYQQTPGQGLQFLFEYFSETQRNKGNFPGRFSGRQFSNSRSEMNVSTLELGDSALYLCASSLTASYEQYFGPGTRLTVT.